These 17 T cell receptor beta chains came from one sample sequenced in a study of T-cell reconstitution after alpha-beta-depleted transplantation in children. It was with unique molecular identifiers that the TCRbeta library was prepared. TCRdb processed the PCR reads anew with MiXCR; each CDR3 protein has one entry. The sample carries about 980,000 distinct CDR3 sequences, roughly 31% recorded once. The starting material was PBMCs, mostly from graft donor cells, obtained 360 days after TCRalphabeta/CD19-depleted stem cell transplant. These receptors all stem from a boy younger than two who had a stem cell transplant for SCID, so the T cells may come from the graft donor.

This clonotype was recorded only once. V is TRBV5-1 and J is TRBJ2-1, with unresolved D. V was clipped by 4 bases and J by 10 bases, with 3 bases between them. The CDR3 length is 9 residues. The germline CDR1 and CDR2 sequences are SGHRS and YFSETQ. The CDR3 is CASSPEQFF. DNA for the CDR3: TGCGCCAGCAGCCCCGAGCAGTTCTTC. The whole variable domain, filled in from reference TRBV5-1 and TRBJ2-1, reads KAGVTQTPRYLIKTRGQQVTLSCSPISGHRSVSWYQQTPGQGLQFLFEYFSETQRNKGNFPGRFSGRQFSNSRSEMNVSTLELGDSALYLCASSPEQFFGPGTRLTVL.

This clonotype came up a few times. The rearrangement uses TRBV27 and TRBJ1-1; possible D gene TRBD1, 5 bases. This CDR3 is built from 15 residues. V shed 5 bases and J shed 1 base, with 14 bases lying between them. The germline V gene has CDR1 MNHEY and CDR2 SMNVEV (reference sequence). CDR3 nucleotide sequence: TGTGCCAGCAGTCGCCACCTGGGGCCGAACACTGAAGCTTTCTTT. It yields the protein CASSRHLGPNTEAFF.

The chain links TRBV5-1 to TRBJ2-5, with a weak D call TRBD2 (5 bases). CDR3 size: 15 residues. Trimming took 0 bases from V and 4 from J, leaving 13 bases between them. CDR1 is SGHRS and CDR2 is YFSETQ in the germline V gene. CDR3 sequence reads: CASSLAGLDGETQYF. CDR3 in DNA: TGCGCCAGCAGCTTGGCCGGACTTGATGGAGAGACCCAGTACTTC.

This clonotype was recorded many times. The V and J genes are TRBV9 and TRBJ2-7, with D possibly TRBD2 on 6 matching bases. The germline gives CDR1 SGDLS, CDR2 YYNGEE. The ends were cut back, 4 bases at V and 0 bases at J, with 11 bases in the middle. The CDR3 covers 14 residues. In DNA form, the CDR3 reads TGTGCCAGCAGCCCCCACGGGAGCTCCTACGAGCAGTACTTC. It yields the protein CASSPHGSSYEQYF.

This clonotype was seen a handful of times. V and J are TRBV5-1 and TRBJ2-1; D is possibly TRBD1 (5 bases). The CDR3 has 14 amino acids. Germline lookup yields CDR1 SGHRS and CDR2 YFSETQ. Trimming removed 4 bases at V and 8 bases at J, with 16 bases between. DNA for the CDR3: TGCGCCAGCAGCGCCAGGGAAATGAGCGATGAGCAGTTCTTC. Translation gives CASSAREMSDEQFF. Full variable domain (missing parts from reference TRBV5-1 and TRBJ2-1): KAGVTQTPRYLIKTRGQQVTLSCSPISGHRSVSWYQQTPGQGLQFLFEYFSETQRNKGNFPGRFSGRQFSNSRSEMNVSTLELGDSALYLCASSAREMSDEQFFGPGTRLTVL.

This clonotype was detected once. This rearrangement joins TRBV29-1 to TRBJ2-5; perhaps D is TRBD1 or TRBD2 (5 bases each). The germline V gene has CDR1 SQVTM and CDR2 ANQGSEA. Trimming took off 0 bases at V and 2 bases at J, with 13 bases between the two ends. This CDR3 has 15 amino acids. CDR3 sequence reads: CSVEDPGTLQETQYF. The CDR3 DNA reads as TGCAGCGTTGAAGATCCAGGGACGCTACAAGAGACCCAGTACTTC.

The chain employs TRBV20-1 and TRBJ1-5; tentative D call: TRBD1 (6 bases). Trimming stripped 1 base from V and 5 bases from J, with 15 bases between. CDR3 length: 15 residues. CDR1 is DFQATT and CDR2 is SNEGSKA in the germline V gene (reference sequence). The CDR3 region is CSARAGRGSYQPQHF. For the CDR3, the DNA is TGCAGTGCTAGAGCGGGCAGGGGCTCCTATCAGCCCCAGCATTTT.

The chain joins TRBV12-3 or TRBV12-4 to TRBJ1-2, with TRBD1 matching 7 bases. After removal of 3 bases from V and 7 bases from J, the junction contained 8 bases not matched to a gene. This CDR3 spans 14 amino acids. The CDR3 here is CASSLQTGESGYTF. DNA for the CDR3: TGTGCCAGCAGTTTGCAAACAGGGGAAAGTGGCTACACCTTC.

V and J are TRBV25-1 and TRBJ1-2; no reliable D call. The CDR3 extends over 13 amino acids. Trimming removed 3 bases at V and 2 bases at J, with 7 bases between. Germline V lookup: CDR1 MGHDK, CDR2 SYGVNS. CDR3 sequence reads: CASSDAANYGYTF. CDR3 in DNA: TGTGCCAGCAGTGATGCAGCGAACTATGGCTACACCTTC.

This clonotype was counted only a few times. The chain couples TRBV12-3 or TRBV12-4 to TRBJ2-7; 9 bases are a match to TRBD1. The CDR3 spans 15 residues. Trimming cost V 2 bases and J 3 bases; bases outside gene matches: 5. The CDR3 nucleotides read TGTGCCAGCAGTTTAAAAGGACAGGGGTACTACGAGCAGTACTTC. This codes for CASSLKGQGYYEQYF.

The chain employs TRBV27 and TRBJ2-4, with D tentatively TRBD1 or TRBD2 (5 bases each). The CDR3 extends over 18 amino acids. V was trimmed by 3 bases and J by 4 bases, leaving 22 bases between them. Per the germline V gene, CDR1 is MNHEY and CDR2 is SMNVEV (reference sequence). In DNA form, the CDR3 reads TGTGCCAGCAGTTTCGTAGGGGCGTTGAGCGGTGCGAAAAACATTCAGTACTTC. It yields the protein CASSFVGALSGAKNIQYF.

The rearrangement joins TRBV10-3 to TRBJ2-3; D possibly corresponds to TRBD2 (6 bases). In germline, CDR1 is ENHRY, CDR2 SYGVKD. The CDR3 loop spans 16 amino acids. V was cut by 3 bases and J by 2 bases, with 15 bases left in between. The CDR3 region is CAISDRIAGFTDTQYF. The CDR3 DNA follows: TGTGCCATCAGTGACCGCATCGCGGGGTTCACAGATACGCAGTATTTT.

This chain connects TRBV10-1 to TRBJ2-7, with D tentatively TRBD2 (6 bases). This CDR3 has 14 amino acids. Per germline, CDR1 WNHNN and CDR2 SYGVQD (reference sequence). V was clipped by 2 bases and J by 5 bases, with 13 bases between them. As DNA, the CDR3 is TGCGCCAGCAGTGAGAGGAGGGTAGGGGACGAGCAGTACTTC. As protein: CASSERRVGDEQYF.

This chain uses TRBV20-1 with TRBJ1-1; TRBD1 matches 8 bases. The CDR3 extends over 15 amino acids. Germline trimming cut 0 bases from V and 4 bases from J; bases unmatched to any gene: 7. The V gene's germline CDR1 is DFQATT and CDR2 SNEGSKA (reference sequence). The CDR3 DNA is TGCAGTGCTAGAGATCCCGGACAGGGAGTCACTGAAGCTTTCTTT. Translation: CSARDPGQGVTEAFF.

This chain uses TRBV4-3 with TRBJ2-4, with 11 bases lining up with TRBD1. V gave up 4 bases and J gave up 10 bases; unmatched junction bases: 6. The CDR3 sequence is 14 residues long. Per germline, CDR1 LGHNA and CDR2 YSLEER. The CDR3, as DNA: TGCGCCAGCAGCCCCCGGACAGGGGGCGTAATTCAGTACTTC. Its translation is CASSPRTGGVIQYF.

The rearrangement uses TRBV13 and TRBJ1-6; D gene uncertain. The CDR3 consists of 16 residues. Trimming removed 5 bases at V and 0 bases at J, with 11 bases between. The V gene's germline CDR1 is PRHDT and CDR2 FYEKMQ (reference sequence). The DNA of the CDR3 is TGTGCCAGCAGCCTGACAAGGAGCTCCTATAATTCACCCCTCCACTTT. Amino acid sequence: CASSLTRSSYNSPLHF.

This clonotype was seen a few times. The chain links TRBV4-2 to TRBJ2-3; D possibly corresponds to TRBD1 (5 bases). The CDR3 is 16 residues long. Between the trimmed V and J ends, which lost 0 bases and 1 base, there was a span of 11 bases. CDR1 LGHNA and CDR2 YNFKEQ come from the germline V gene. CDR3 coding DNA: TGTGCCAGCAGCCAAGAGAAGGGCAGGGGCACAGATACGCAGTATTTT. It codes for CASSQEKGRGTDTQYF.